A single sample is the source of the 24 T cell receptor beta chains below, sequenced in a study of identical twins. TCRdb re-called the 5' RACE reads with MiXCR, one entry per CDR3 protein. Of 430,000 or so distinct CDR3 sequences listed, approximately 25% are singletons. These records were also assigned to another study, of T cells expressing NK-cell markers.

The sample consisted of CD4+ T cells sorted from blood. Receptors were obtained from a woman younger than 30 in good health.

The sample holds a few counts of this clonotype. The chain carries TRBV2 and TRBJ1-1; 9 bases agree with TRBD1. Germline V lookup: CDR1 SNHLY, CDR2 FYNNEI. Unmatched junction bases numbered 5, after V lost 7 bases and J lost 2 bases. This CDR3 spans 14 amino acids. The CDR3: CASIRDRVNTEAFF. The CDR3 DNA reads as TGTGCCAGCATCCGGGACAGGGTCAACACTGAAGCTTTCTTT.

This clonotype came up a few times. The chain uses TRBV15 and TRBJ2-1; unclear D gene. The V gene's germline CDR1 is LNHNV and CDR2 YYDKDF (reference sequence). V was shortened by 3 bases and J by 0 bases, with 6 bases between the two germline ends. The CDR3 has 14 residues. The CDR3, as DNA: TGTGCCACCAGCAGCCCAGGCTCCTACAATGAGCAGTTCTTC. Protein: CATSSPGSYNEQFF.

There are a few counts of this clonotype. The chain employs TRBV12-3 or TRBV12-4 and TRBJ2-1; D gene ambiguous. The CDR3 has 14 amino acids. The V and J ends lost 3 bases and 7 bases respectively, with 13 bases between them. This chain's CDR3 is CASSFDGYGNEQFF. The CDR3 DNA reads TGTGCCAGCAGTTTCGACGGATATGGGAATGAGCAGTTCTTC.

The rearrangement links TRBV21-1 to TRBJ2-7. TRBV21-1 represents a pseudogene. CDR3 length: 9 residues. CDR3 sequence reads: CASWNEQYF. For the CDR3, the DNA is TGTGCCAGCTGGAACGAGCAGTACTTC.

J is TRBJ2-5 and V is TRBV9; D is unresolved. The CDR3 runs 14 residues. Germline V lookup: CDR1 SGDLS, CDR2 YYNGEE. The V end was cut by 4 bases, the J end by 2 bases, with 12 bases between. As DNA, the CDR3 is TGTGCCAGCAGCCCCCGGGCCCCACAAGAGACCCAGTACTTC. Protein: CASSPRAPQETQYF.

In nucleotides, the CDR3 is TGCAGTGCTAGCGCCACGAAAGGGTGGGGGACAGATACGCAGTATTTT. Protein product: CSASATKGWGTDTQYF. The V gene is TRBV20-1, the J gene TRBJ2-3, with D perhaps matching TRBD1 or TRBD2 (5 bases each). The V and J ends lost 3 bases and 3 bases respectively, with 19 bases between them. CDR3 size: 16 residues. The V gene's germline CDR1 is DFQATT and CDR2 SNEGSKA (reference sequence).

The chain is built from TRBV5-1 and TRBJ1-2; D perhaps matches TRBD1 (6 bases). V lost 3 bases and J 6 bases, leaving 15 bases between the germline ends. The CDR3 totals 14 residues. From germline, CDR1 is SGHRS and CDR2 YFSETQ. CDR3 in DNA: TGCGCCAGCAGCTCGGGGGGCGCAATAGATGGCTACACCTTC. Encoded protein: CASSSGGAIDGYTF. The full variable domain, in which reference TRBV5-1 and TRBJ1-2 provide the parts outside the CDR3, is KAGVTQTPRYLIKTRGQQVTLSCSPISGHRSVSWYQQTPGQGLQFLFEYFSETQRNKGNFPGRFSGRQFSNSRSEMNVSTLELGDSALYLCASSSGGAIDGYTFGSGTRLTVV.

This clonotype was counted between two and nine times. This rearrangement joins TRBV27 to TRBJ2-3, with D perhaps TRBD1 (6 bases). Germline V gene sequence: CDR1 MNHEY, CDR2 SMNVEV (reference sequence). The V gene lost 10 bases and the J gene lost 4 bases, with 12 bases spanning the gap. The CDR3 is 12 amino acids. The CDR3 bases are TGTGCCACCAAAAAGGGGGCAGATACGCAGTATTTT. Protein sequence: CATKKGADTQYF.

This clonotype was counted between two and nine times. This sequence joins TRBV20-1 and TRBJ1-2; the D gene is possibly TRBD1 (5 bases). Germline CDR1 is DFQATT and CDR2 is SNEGSKA (reference sequence). Trimming took 5 bases from V and 9 from J, leaving 16 bases between them. The CDR3 has 12 residues. CDR3 nucleotides: TGCAGTGCTGAGGGACTGTCGAGGAGCTACACCTTC. Translating gives CSAEGLSRSYTF.

The chain links TRBV18 to TRBJ1-5; perhaps TRBD1 as D (6 bases). This CDR3 contains 17 residues. Deletions cut 6 bases from V and 1 base from J, with 19 bases between. Germline CDR1 KGHSH, CDR2 LQKENI. The CDR3 reads CASSRTAERLSNQPQHF. Here the CDR3 DNA reads TGTGCCAGCTCGCGGACAGCGGAGAGATTGAGCAATCAGCCCCAGCATTTT. The entire variable domain, with the rest obtained from reference TRBV18 and TRBJ1-5, is as follows: NAGVMQNPRHLVRRRGQEARLRCSPMKGHSHVYWYRQLPEEGLKFMVYLQKENIIDESGMPKERFSAEFPKEGPSILRIQQVVRGDSAAYFCASSRTAERLSNQPQHFGDGTRLSIL.

The J gene is TRBJ2-7, the V gene TRBV20-1; D gene uncertain. From germline, CDR1 is DFQATT and CDR2 SNEGSKA (reference sequence). V was cut by 3 bases and J by 2 bases, with 11 bases left in between. The CDR3 covers 13 residues. The CDR3 DNA reads TGCAGTGCTAGGCAGCCAGACACCTACGAGCAGTACTTC. It is translated as CSARQPDTYEQYF.

This chain uses TRBV20-1 with TRBJ2-1, with 9 bases aligning to TRBD2. The CDR3 is made up of 14 amino acids. Germline CDR1 DFQATT, CDR2 SNEGSKA (reference sequence). The ends lost 3 bases at V and 11 bases at J; junction bases unmatched: 11. CDR3 in amino acids: CSARKREVQRQQFF. DNA for the CDR3: TGCAGTGCTAGGAAGCGGGAGGTACAACGGCAGCAGTTCTTC.

The chain links TRBV20-1 to TRBJ2-7; the match to TRBD1 covers 8 bases. V shed 7 bases and J 0 bases; nucleotides not matched to a gene: 2. CDR1 is DFQATT, CDR2 SNEGSKA, per germline (reference sequence). This CDR3 is 12 amino acids long. CDR3 region: CSVGQVSYEQYF. DNA for the CDR3: TGCAGTGTGGGACAGGTCTCCTACGAGCAGTACTTC.

This clonotype has just a few counts. This sequence joins TRBV5-1 and TRBJ2-2; 9 bases are a match to TRBD1. With V trimmed by 3 bases and J by 7 bases, 7 bases remained unmatched. CDR3 length: 15 amino acids. Germline lookup yields CDR1 SGHRS and CDR2 YFSETQ. CDR3 loop: CASSSGQGLGGELFF. In nucleotides, the CDR3 is TGCGCCAGCAGCTCCGGACAGGGGCTCGGCGGGGAGCTGTTTTTT.

This clonotype was detected a few times. V usage is TRBV12-3 or TRBV12-4 and J usage is TRBJ2-3; D may be TRBD2 (6 bases). The V gene lost 6 bases and the J gene lost 4 bases, with 14 bases spanning the gap. The CDR3 runs to 14 residues. Written as DNA, the CDR3 is TGTGCCAGCAGCCGACTAGTCCCCCCAGATACGCAGTATTTT. Protein sequence: CASSRLVPPDTQYF.

This clonotype was seen at least ten times. V usage is TRBV6-1 and J usage is TRBJ2-1; D is uncertain. The CDR3 spans 15 residues. V was pared by 7 bases and J by 10 bases, with 23 bases between. Germline V gene data show CDR1 as MNHNS and CDR2 as SASEGT. The CDR3 region has the DNA TGTGCCAGCAACGTTGGATGGGGTTCCGAGTCCGAGCAGTTCTTC. Translating it yields CASNVGWGSESEQFF.

This chain joins TRBV10-3 and TRBJ1-5; 7 nucleotides line up with TRBD1. CDR1 and CDR2 (germline): ENHRY, SYGVKD. Losses at the gene ends were 3 bases for V and 3 bases for J; bases not matched to a gene: 14. The CDR3 length is 18 residues. The CDR3 nucleotides read TGTGCCATCAGTGACCGACAGGGCATATACCAGCCCAATCAGCCCCAGCATTTT. Its translation: CAISDRQGIYQPNQPQHF.

The CDR3 DNA reads as TGCGCCAGCAGCTTGTTAGGTCGGTGGAGTAAGGGCACTGAAGCTTTCTTT. Its protein is CASSLLGRWSKGTEAFF. This chain joins TRBV5-1 and TRBJ1-1; D gene unclear. The germline V gene has CDR1 SGHRS and CDR2 YFSETQ. V lost 1 base and J 4 bases, leaving 20 bases between the germline ends. This CDR3 contains 17 residues.

This clonotype was observed a few times. V usage is TRBV5-5 and J usage is TRBJ2-4; weak D call: TRBD2 (5 bases). CDR3 size: 14 residues. Trimming stripped 0 bases from V and 7 bases from J, with 11 bases between. The germline V gene has CDR1 SGHKS and CDR2 YYEKEE (reference sequence). CDR3 loop: CASSLAPERNIQYF. CDR3 bases: TGTGCCAGCAGCTTGGCCCCTGAGCGGAACATTCAGTACTTC.

This clonotype was counted between two and nine times. The chain is built from TRBV6-2 or TRBV6-3 and TRBJ2-7; TRBD1 matches 7 bases. The trim removed 7 bases at V and 3 bases at J, leaving 15 bases unmatched. CDR1 is MNHEY, CDR2 SVGEGT, per germline. The CDR3 extends over 16 amino acids. CDR3 residues: CASTLRSDRSNYEQYF. The CDR3, as DNA: TGTGCCAGCACCCTCCGATCGGACAGGAGTAACTACGAGCAGTACTTC.

A few counts support this clonotype. The gene calls are TRBV6-2 or TRBV6-3 and TRBJ2-2; no definite D call. CDR1 and CDR2 (germline): MNHEY, SVGEGT. There are 15 residues in the CDR3. Between the trimmed V and J ends, which lost 6 bases and 2 bases, there was a span of 13 bases. DNA of the CDR3: TGTGCCAGCAGAGGACGGGCCCCAAACACCGGGGAGCTGTTTTTT. Translation gives CASRGRAPNTGELFF.

This clonotype was counted a few times. This chain links TRBV6-2 or TRBV6-3 with TRBJ1-5; no clear D. This CDR3 contains 14 residues. Germline loops: CDR1 MNHEY, CDR2 SVGEGT. Trimming took 8 bases from V and 4 from J, leaving 15 bases between them. The CDR3 DNA is TGTGCCAGCGGTAGAGGACGGGAAAATCAGCCCCAGCATTTT. This codes for CASGRGRENQPQHF.

This sequence joins TRBV12-3 or TRBV12-4 and TRBJ2-7; 9 bases line up with TRBD1. The CDR3 runs 14 residues. The ends lost 5 bases at V and 5 bases at J; junction bases unmatched: 7. The CDR3, as DNA: TGTGCCAGCAGTCTGGGACAGGGACTCAACGAGCAGTACTTC. It encodes CASSLGQGLNEQYF.

In regard to this clonotype: With a much larger clone just one base away, this may be a read error. The V gene is TRBV12-3 or TRBV12-4, the J gene TRBJ1-5, with D uncertain. V was shortened by 10 bases and J by 2 bases, with 15 bases between the two germline ends. This CDR3 has 14 residues. CDR3 sequence (DNA): TGTGCCACCAGATCGCCCGTTGGCAATCAGCCCCAGCATTTT. This translates into CATRSPVGNQPQHF.